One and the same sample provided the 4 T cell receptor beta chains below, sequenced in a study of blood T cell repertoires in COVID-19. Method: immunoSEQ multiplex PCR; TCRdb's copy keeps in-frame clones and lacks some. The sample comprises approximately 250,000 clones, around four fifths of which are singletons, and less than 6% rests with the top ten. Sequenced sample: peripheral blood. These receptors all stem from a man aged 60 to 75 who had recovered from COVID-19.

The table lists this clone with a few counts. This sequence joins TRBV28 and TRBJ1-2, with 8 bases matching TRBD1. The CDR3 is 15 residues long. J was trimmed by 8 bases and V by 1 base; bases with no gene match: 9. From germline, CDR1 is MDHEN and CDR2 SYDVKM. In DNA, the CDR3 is TGTGCCAGCAGTTTATCCTCAGGGGGCGCGAAAGGCTACACCTTC. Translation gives CASSLSSGGAKGYTF.

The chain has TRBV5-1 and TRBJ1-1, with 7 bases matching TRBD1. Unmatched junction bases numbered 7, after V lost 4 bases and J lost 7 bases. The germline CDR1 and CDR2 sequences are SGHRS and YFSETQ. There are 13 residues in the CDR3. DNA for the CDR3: TGCGCCAGCAGCAACCGGGACAGATATGAAGCTTTCTTT. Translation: CASSNRDRYEAFF.

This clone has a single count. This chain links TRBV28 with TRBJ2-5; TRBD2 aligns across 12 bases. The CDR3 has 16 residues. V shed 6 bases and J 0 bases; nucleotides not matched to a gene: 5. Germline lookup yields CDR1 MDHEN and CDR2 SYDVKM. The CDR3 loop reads CASSQTSGGYQETQYF. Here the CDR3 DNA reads TGTGCCAGCAGCCAGACTAGCGGGGGATACCAAGAGACCCAGTACTTC.

For the CDR3, the DNA is TGTGCCAGCAGCCCAAGAGAATGGCGGTTTGATAATGAGCAGTTCTTC. Residues: CASSPREWRFDNEQFF. This chain links TRBV5-8 with TRBJ2-1; no clear D. CDR3 length equals 16 residues. CDR1 is SGHTS and CDR2 is YDEGEE in the germline V gene. The V end lost 4 bases, the J end lost 7 bases, and 21 bases lay between the germline ends.